Presented here are 18 T cell receptor beta chains from one specimen sequenced in a study of blood T cell repertoires in COVID-19. Generated by immunoSEQ multiplex PCR, the TCRdb table keeps only in-frame clones and is missing some. The data contain hundreds of thousands of clones, nearly 90% of them singletons. The sample was PBMCs or T cells enriched from blood (not recorded which). The receptors shown here come from a woman between 18 and 29 years old with acute COVID-19.

J is TRBJ1-6 and V is TRBV7-9; 7 positions agree with TRBD1. Trimming took 3 bases from V and 6 from J; bases not matched to a gene: 2. Germline CDR1 is SEHNR and CDR2 is FQNEAQ (reference sequence). The CDR3 totals 14 residues. The CDR3 sequence: CASSFPGGNSPLHF. CDR3 DNA: TGTGCCAGCAGCTTTCCAGGGGGTAATTCACCCCTCCACTTT.

The V gene is TRBV3-1 (or the pseudogene TRBV3-2), the J gene TRBJ1-4; 9 bases align to TRBD1. The germline V gene has CDR1 LGHDT and CDR2 YNNKEL (reference sequence). Trimming took 1 base from V and 6 from J; bases not matched to a gene: 6. The length of the CDR3 is 16 residues. The DNA of the CDR3 is TGTGCCAGCAGCCAAGTCCTACAGGGGGCTGATGAAAAACTGTTTTTT. It encodes CASSQVLQGADEKLFF.

V usage is TRBV18 and J usage is TRBJ2-7; D uncertain. V was cut by 0 bases and J by 2 bases, with 5 bases left in between. In germline, CDR1 is KGHSH, CDR2 LQKENI. The CDR3 is 13 residues long. CDR3 nucleotides: TGTGCCAGCTCACCACCGAGCGCCTACGAGCAGTACTTC. This codes for CASSPPSAYEQYF.

This clone was found once. V is TRBV15 and J is TRBJ2-2, with D perhaps matching TRBD1 (5 bases). Deletions cut 5 bases from V and 5 bases from J, with 9 bases between. The CDR3 is 13 residues long. Per the germline V gene, CDR1 is LNHNV and CDR2 is YYDKDF (reference sequence). CDR3 nucleotide sequence: TGTGCCACCAGCCCTCAGGGTACCGGGGAGCTGTTTTTT. It encodes CATSPQGTGELFF.

This sequence joins TRBV4-1 and TRBJ2-1; D perhaps matches TRBD1 (6 bases). The germline CDR1 and CDR2 sequences are MGHRA and YSYEKL. The CDR3 extends over 15 amino acids. V was cut by 0 bases and J by 8 bases, with 14 bases left in between. The CDR3 nucleotides read TGCGCCAGCAGCCAAGATTCACCAGGGGTAGATGAGCAGTTCTTC. Its protein product is CASSQDSPGVDEQFF.

As to this clone: Other nucleotide sequences from this sample produce the same CDR3. The V gene is TRBV18, the J gene TRBJ1-1, with a possible D match to TRBD1 (5 bases). The CDR3 totals 14 residues. Germline CDR1 reads KGHSH; CDR2 reads LQKENI. Trimming cost V 0 bases and J 1 base, with 6 bases left between them. The CDR3 here is CASSPPGQNTEAFF. The CDR3 DNA follows: TGTGCCAGCTCACCACCAGGACAGAACACTGAAGCTTTCTTT.

The gene calls are TRBV7-2 and TRBJ2-7, with TRBD2 matching over 12 bases. The CDR3 is made up of 16 amino acids. Trimming removed 5 bases from V and 3 bases from J; junction bases left unmatched: 8. Germline V CDR1 and CDR2: SGHTA, FQGNSA. The CDR3 DNA reads as TGTGCCAGCAGCATAGGGTGGACTAGCGGGAACTACGAGCAGTACTTC. It yields the protein CASSIGWTSGNYEQYF.

The rearrangement links TRBV6-1 to TRBJ1-3, with D perhaps matching TRBD1 (6 bases). Germline values: CDR1 MNHNS, CDR2 SASEGT. Trimming shortened V by 3 bases and J by 3 bases, and 9 bases separated the two germline ends. The CDR3 is made up of 14 amino acids. DNA of the CDR3: TGTGCCAGCAGTGAGGCAGGGGTTGGAAACACCATATATTTT. Its protein product is CASSEAGVGNTIYF.

The CDR3 is CASSVAVSGRGEQFF. Written as DNA, the CDR3 is TGTGCCAGCAGCGTAGCGGTTAGCGGGAGGGGTGAGCAGTTCTTC. The chain couples TRBV9 to TRBJ2-1, with 11 positions matching TRBD2. The germline V gene has CDR1 SGDLS and CDR2 YYNGEE. CDR3 length: 15 residues. The junction had 5 bases not matched to a gene; V was cut back by 0 bases and J by 9 bases.

The gene calls are TRBV3-1 (or the pseudogene TRBV3-2) and TRBJ1-2, with D hard to call. Germline V gene lookup returns CDR1 LGHDT and CDR2 YNNKEL (reference sequence). The CDR3 extends over 11 amino acids. V shed 1 base and J shed 11 bases, with 8 bases lying between them. Here the CDR3 reads CASSQVNTYTF. CDR3 DNA sequence: TGTGCCAGCAGCCAAGTCAACACATACACCTTC.

This chain connects TRBV11-1 to TRBJ1-4; 8 bases fit TRBD1. V shed 4 bases, J shed 2 bases, and the junction held 3 bases outside the gene matches. Per germline, CDR1 SGHAT and CDR2 FQDESV (reference sequence). There are 15 residues in the CDR3. DNA of the CDR3: TGTGCCAGCAGCTCTCGGACAGGGACTAATGAAAAACTGTTTTTT. Protein: CASSSRTGTNEKLFF. Drawing the rest from reference TRBV11-1 and TRBJ1-4, the complete variable domain is EAEVAQSPRYKITEKSQAVAFWCDPISGHATLYWYRQILGQGPELLVQFQDESVVDDSQLPKDRFSAERLKGVDSTLKIQPAELGDSAMYLCASSSRTGTNEKLFFGSGTQLSVL.

The V call is TRBV4-2, the J call TRBJ1-1; 9 bases map to TRBD1. V was pared by 4 bases and J by 7 bases, with 10 bases of the junction left unmatched. CDR3 size: 15 residues. Looked up from germline, CDR1 is LGHNA and CDR2 is YNFKEQ. CDR3: CASSRRTGDGIEAFF. The CDR3 nucleotides read TGTGCCAGCAGCCGAAGGACAGGGGATGGTATTGAAGCTTTCTTT.

The CDR3 sequence: CSVVQGPYGYTF. The CDR3 nucleotides read TGCAGCGTGGTACAGGGGCCCTATGGCTACACCTTC. V and J are TRBV29-1 and TRBJ1-2, with TRBD1 matching 7 bases. Germline V lookup: CDR1 SQVTM, CDR2 ANQGSEA. The V and J ends lost 6 bases and 4 bases, in that order; junction bases with no gene match: 5. The CDR3 sequence is 12 residues long. Full variable domain (rest looked up from reference TRBV29-1 and TRBJ1-2): SAVISQKPSRDICQRGTSLTIQCQVDSQVTMMFWYRQQPGQSLTLIATANQGSEATYESGFVIDKFPISRPNLTFSTLTVSNMSPEDSSIYLCSVVQGPYGYTFGSGTRLTVV.

The rearrangement links TRBV27 to TRBJ2-1, with 7 nucleotides matching TRBD1. V dropped 5 bases and J dropped 13; count of bases not matched to a gene: 8. The CDR3 contains 12 residues. Per the germline V gene, CDR1 is MNHEY and CDR2 is SMNVEV (reference sequence). CDR3 DNA: TGTGCCAGCAGTCTCGACAGGGCGGTTCAGTTCTTC. Its protein is CASSLDRAVQFF.

Comment on this clone: Other DNA variants within this sample encode the same CDR3. The chain has TRBV3-1 (or the pseudogene TRBV3-2) and TRBJ2-5, with D possibly being TRBD1 (5 bases). Germline V gene sequence: CDR1 LGHDT, CDR2 YNNKEL (reference sequence). V lost 11 bases to trimming and J lost 5 bases, with 12 bases between them. The CDR3 is 11 residues long. CDR3 coding DNA: TGTGCCTCCCAGGGTAGTGAGACCCAGTACTTC. As protein: CASQGSETQYF.

The chain uses TRBV30 and TRBJ2-3, with TRBD1 matching 9 bases. The ends lost 2 bases at V and 4 bases at J; junction bases unmatched: 10. This CDR3 is 16 amino acids long. Per germline, CDR1 GTSNPN and CDR2 SVGIG (reference sequence). CDR3 in amino acids: CAWSTGTGRRADTQYF. CDR3 in DNA: TGTGCCTGGAGTACCGGGACAGGGAGACGTGCAGATACGCAGTATTTT. Full variable domain (rest looked up from reference TRBV30 and TRBJ2-3): SQTIHQWPATLVQPVGSPLSLECTVEGTSNPNLYWYRQAAGRGLQLLFYSVGIGQISSEVPQNLSASRPQDRQFILSSKKLLLSDSGFYLCAWSTGTGRRADTQYFGPGTRLTVL.

The chain recombines TRBV7-2 with TRBJ2-4, with 11 bases matching TRBD2. From germline, CDR1 is SGHTA and CDR2 FQGNSA. With V trimmed by 0 bases and J by 7 bases, 8 bases remained unmatched. The CDR3 length is 17 residues. CDR3 DNA sequence: TGTGCCAGCAGCTTAGCGATCCTAGCGGGAGGAGGGAACATTCAGTACTTC. This gives the protein CASSLAILAGGGNIQYF.

V usage is TRBV7-9 and J usage is TRBJ1-1, with D tentatively TRBD1 (5 bases). This CDR3 is 12 amino acids long. The germline V gene has CDR1 SEHNR and CDR2 FQNEAQ (reference sequence). Trimming removed 3 bases at V and 11 bases at J, with 13 bases between. For the CDR3, the DNA is TGTGCCAGCAGCTTGGAGGGGATGGGCGCTTTCTTT. The encoded protein is CASSLEGMGAFF.